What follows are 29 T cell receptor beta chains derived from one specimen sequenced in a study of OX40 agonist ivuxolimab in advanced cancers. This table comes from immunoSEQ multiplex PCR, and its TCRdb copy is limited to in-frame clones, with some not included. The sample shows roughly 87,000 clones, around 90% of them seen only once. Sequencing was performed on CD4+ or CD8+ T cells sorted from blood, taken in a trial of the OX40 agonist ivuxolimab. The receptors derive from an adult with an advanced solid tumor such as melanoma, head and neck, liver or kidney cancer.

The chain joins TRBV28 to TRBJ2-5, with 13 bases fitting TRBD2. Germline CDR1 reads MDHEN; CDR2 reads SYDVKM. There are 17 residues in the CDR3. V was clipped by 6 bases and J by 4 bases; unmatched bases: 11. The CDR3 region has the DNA TGTGCCAGCAGACCTCTTCGGACTAGCGGGAGCGGAGAGACCCAGTACTTC. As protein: CASRPLRTSGSGETQYF.

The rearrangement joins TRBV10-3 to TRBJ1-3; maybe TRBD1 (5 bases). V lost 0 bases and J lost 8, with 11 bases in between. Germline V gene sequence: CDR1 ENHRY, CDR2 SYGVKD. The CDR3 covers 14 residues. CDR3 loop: CAISESRAVDTIYF. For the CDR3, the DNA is TGTGCCATCAGTGAGTCCAGGGCGGTAGACACCATATATTTT.

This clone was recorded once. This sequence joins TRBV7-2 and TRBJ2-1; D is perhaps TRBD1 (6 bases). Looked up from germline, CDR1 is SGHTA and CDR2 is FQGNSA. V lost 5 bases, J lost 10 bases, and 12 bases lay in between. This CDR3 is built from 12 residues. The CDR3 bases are TGTGCCAGCAGCCACGAGGACAGAGAGCAGTTCTTC. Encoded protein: CASSHEDREQFF.

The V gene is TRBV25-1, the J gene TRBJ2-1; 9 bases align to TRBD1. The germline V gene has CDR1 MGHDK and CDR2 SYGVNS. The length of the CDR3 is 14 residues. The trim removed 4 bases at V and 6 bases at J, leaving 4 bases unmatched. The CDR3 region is CASSGDREGNEQFF. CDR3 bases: TGTGCCAGCAGTGGGGACAGGGAAGGCAATGAGCAGTTCTTC.

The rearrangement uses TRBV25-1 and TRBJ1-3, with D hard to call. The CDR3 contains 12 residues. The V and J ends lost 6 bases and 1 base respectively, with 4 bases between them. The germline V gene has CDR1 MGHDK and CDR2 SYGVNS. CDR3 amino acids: CASRASGNTIYF. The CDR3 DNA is TGTGCCAGCAGGGCATCTGGAAACACCATATATTTT.

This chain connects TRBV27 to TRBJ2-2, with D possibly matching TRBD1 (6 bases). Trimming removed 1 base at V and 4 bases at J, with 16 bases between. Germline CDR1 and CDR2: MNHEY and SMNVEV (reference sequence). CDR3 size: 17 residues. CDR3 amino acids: CASSLYGGGASTGELFF. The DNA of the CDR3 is TGTGCCAGCAGTTTATACGGTGGGGGCGCGAGCACCGGGGAGCTGTTTTTT.

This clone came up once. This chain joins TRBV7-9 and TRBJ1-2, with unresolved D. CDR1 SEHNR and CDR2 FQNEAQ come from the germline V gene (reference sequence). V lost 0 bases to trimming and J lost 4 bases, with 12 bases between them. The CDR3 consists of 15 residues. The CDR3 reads CASSLAEVGAYGYTF. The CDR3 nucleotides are TGTGCCAGCAGCTTAGCGGAGGTCGGCGCCTATGGCTACACCTTC.

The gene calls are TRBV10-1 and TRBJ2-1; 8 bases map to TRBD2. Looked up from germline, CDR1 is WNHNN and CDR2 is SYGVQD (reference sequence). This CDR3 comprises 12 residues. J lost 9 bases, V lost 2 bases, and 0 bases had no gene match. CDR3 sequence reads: CASSELAGEQFF. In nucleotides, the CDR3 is TGCGCCAGCAGTGAGCTAGCGGGTGAGCAGTTCTTC.

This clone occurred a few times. CDR3 in amino acids: CASSQEGTSVREQYF. The DNA of the CDR3 is TGCGCCAGCAGCCAAGAAGGGACTAGCGTTCGCGAGCAGTACTTC. This chain joins TRBV4-3 and TRBJ2-7; the match to TRBD2 covers 10 bases. CDR1 is LGHNA and CDR2 is YSLEER in the germline V gene. V trimming: 0 bases; J trimming: 6 bases; junction bases outside the gene matches: 5. The CDR3 contains 15 residues.

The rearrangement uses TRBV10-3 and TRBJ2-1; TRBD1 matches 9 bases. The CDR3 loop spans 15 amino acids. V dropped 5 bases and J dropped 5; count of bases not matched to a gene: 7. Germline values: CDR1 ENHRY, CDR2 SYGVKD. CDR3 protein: CAISTPGQGHNEQFF. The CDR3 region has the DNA TGTGCCATCAGTACCCCGGGACAGGGACACAATGAGCAGTTCTTC.

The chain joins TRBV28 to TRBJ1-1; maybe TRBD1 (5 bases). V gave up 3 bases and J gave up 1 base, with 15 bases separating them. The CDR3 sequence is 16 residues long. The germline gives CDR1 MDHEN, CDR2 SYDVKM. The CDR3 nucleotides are TGTGCCAGCAGTTTTGCGGCGGGACGGGAGAACACTGAAGCTTTCTTT. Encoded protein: CASSFAAGRENTEAFF.

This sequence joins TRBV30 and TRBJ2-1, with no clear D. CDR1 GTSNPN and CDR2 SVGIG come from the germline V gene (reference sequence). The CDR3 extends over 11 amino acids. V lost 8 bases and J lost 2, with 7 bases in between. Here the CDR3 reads CARAAYNEQFF. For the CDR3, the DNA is TGTGCCCGGGCGGCCTACAATGAGCAGTTCTTC. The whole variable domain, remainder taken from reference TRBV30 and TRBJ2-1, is SQTIHQWPATLVQPVGSPLSLECTVEGTSNPNLYWYRQAAGRGLQLLFYSVGIGQISSEVPQNLSASRPQDRQFILSSKKLLLSDSGFYLCARAAYNEQFFGPGTRLTVL.

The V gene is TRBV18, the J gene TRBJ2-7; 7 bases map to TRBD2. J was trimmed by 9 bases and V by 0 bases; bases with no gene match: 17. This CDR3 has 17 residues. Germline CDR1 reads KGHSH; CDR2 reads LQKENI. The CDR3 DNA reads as TGTGCCAGCTCACCACCGACGGGAGGAGATTTCCTTCAAGGGCAGTACTTC. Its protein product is CASSPPTGGDFLQGQYF.

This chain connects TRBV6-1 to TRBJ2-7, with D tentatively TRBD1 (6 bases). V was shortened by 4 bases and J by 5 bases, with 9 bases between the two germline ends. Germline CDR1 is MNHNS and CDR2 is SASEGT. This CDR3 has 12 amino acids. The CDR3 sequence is CASSARTDEQYF. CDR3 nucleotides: TGTGCCAGCAGTGCCCGGACAGACGAGCAGTACTTC.

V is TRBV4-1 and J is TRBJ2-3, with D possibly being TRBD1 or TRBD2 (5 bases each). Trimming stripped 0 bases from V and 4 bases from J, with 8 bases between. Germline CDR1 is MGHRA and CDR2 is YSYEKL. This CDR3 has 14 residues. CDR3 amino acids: CASSQEGTPDTQYF. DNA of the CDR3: TGCGCCAGCAGCCAAGAAGGGACCCCAGATACGCAGTATTTT.

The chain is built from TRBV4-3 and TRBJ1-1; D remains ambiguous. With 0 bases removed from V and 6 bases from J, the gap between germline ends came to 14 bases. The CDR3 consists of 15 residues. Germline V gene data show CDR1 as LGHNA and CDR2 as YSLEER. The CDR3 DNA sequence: TGCGCCAGCAGCCAAGATTCTTATAGTAGGTCTGAAGCTTTCTTT. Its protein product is CASSQDSYSRSEAFF.

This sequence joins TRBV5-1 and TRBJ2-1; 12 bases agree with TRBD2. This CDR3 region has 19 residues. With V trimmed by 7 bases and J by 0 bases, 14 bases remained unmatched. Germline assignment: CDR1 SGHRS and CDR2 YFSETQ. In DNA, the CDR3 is TGCGCCAGCTGTACGTCCCTGACTAGCGGGAGTGGCTCCTACAATGAGCAGTTCTTC. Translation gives CASCTSLTSGSGSYNEQFF.

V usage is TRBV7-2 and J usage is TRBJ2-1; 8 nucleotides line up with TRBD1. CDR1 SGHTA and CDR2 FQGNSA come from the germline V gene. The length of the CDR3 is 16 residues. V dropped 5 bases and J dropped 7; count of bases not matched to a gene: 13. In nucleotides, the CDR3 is TGTGCCAGCAGCCCCCGGACAGGGAAGGTAGGGAATGAGCAGTTCTTC. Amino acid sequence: CASSPRTGKVGNEQFF.

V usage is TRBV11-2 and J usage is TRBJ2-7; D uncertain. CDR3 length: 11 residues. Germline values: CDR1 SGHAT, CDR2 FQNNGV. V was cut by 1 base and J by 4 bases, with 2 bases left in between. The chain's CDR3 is CASSLVYEQYF. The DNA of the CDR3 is TGTGCCAGCAGCTTAGTTTACGAGCAGTACTTC.

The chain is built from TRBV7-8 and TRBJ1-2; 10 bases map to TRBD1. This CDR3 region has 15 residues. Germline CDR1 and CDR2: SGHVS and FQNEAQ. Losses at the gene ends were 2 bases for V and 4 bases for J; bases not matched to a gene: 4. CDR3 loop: CASSLRQGAPYGYTF. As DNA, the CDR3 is TGTGCCAGCAGCTTAAGACAGGGGGCCCCCTATGGCTACACCTTC.

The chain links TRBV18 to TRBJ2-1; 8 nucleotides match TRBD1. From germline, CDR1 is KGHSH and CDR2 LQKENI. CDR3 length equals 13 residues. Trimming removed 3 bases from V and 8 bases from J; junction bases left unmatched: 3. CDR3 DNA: TGTGCCAGCTCACCGACAGGGGTGGATGAGCAGTTCTTC. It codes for CASSPTGVDEQFF.

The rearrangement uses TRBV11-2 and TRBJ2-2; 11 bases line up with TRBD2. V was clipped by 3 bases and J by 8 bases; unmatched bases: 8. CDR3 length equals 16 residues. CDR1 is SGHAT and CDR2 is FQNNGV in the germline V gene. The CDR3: CASSLVLAGVLGELFF. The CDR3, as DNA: TGTGCCAGCAGCTTGGTACTAGCGGGAGTGTTGGGGGAGCTGTTTTTT. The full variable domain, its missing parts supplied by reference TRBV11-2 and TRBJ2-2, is EAGVAQSPRYKIIEKRQSVAFWCNPISGHATLYWYQQILGQGPKLLIQFQNNGVVDDSQLPKDRFSAERLKGVDSTLKIQPAKLEDSAVYLCASSLVLAGVLGELFFGEGSRLTVL.

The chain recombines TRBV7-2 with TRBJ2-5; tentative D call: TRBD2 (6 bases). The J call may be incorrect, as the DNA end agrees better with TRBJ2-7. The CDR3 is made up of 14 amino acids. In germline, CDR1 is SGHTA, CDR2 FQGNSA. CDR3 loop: CASMEGYRSYEQYF. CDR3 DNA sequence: TGTGCCAGCATGGAGGGCTATAGATCCTACGAGCAGTACTTC.

CDR3 nucleotide sequence: TGTGCCAGCAGCTCCTTGGGAGGGGTCGAGCAGTACTTC. Translation gives CASSSLGGVEQYF. This chain connects TRBV7-9 to TRBJ2-7; 7 nucleotides line up with TRBD2. The CDR3 runs to 13 residues. V was clipped by 4 bases and J by 6 bases; unmatched bases: 6. Per germline, CDR1 SEHNR and CDR2 FQNEAQ (reference sequence).

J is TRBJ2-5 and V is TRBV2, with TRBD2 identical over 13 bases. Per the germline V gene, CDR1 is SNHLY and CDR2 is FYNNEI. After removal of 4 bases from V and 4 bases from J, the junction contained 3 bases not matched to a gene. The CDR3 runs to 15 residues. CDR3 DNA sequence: TGTGCCAGCAGTGGCGGGACTAGCGGGGTAGAGACCCAGTACTTC. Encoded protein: CASSGGTSGVETQYF.

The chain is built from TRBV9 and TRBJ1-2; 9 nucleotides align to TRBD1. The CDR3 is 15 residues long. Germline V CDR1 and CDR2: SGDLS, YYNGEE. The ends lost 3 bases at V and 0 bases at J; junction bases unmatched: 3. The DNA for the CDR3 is TGTGCCAGCAGCGGGGACAGGGCGCCTAACTATGGCTACACCTTC. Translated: CASSGDRAPNYGYTF.

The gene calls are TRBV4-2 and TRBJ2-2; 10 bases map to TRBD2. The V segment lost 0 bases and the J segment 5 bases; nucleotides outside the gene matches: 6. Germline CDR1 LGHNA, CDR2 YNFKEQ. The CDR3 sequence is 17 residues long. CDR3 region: CASSQDQVAGGTGELFF. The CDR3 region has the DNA TGTGCCAGCAGCCAAGATCAAGTAGCGGGGGGAACCGGGGAGCTGTTTTTT.

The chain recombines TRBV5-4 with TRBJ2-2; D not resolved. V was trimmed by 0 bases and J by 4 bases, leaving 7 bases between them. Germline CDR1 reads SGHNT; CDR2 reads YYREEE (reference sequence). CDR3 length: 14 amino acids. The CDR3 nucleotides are TGTGCCAGCAGCTTGGCTCAGGTCACCGGGGAGCTGTTTTTT. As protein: CASSLAQVTGELFF.

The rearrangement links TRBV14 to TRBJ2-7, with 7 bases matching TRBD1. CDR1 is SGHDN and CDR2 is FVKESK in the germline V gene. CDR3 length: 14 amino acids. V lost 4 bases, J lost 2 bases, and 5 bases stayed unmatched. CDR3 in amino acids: CASSLRQGAYEQYF. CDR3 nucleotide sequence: TGTGCCAGCAGCCTCCGACAGGGCGCCTACGAGCAGTACTTC.